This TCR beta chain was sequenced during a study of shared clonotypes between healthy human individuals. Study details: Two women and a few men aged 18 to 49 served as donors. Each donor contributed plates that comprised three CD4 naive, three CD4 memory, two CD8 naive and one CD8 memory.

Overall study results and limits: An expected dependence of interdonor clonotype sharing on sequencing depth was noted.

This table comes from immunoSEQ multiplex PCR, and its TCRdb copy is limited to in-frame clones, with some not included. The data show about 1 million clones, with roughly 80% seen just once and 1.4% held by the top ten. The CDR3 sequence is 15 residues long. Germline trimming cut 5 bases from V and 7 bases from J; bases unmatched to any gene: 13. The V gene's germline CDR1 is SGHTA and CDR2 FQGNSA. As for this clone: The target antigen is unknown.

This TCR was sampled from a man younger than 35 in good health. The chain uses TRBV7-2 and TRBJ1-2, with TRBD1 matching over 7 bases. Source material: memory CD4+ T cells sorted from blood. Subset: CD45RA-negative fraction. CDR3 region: CASSPGQAIQGGYTF. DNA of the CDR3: TGTGCCAGCAGCCCCGGACAGGCCATACAGGGTGGCTACACCTTC.